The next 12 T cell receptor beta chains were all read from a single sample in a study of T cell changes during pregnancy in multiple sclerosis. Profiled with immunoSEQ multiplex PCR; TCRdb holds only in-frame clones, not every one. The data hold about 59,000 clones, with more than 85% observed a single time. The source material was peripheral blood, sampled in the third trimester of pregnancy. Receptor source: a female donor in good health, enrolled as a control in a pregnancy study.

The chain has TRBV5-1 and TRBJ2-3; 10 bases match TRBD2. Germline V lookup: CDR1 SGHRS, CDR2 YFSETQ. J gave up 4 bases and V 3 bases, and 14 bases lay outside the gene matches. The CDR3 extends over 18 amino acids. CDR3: CASSWRASGGPFADTQYF. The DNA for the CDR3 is TGCGCCAGCAGCTGGCGGGCTAGCGGGGGCCCCTTCGCAGATACGCAGTATTTT.

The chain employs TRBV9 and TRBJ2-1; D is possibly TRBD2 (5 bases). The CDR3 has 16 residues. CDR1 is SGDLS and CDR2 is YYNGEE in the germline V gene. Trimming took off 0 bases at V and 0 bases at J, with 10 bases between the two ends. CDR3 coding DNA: TGTGCCAGCAGCGTAGCGGCGGGCAGCTCCTACAATGAGCAGTTCTTC. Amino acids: CASSVAAGSSYNEQFF.

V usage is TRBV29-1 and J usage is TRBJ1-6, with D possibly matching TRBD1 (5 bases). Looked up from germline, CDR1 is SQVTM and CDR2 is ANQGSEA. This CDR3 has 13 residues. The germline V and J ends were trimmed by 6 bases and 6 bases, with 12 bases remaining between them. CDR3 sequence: CSVKQGSNSPLHF. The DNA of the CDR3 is TGCAGCGTGAAGCAGGGTTCTAATTCACCCCTCCACTTT.

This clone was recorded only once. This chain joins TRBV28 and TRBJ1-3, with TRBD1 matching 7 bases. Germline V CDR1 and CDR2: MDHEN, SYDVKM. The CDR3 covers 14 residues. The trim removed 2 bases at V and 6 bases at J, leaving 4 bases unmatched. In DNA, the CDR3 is TGTGCCAGCAGTTTAACGGGACAGCTAAACACCATATATTTT. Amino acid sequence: CASSLTGQLNTIYF.

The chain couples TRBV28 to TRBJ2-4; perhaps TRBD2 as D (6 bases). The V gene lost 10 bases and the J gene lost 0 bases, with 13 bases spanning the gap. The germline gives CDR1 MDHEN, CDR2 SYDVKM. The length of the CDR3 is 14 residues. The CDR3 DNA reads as TGTGCCATGGCATCAGCGGGAGCCAAAAACATTCAGTACTTC. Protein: CAMASAGAKNIQYF.

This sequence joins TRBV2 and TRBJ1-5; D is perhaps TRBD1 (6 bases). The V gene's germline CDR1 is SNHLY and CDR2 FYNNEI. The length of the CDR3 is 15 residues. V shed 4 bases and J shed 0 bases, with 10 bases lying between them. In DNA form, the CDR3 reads TGTGCCAGCAGTGGGACAGCGAATAGCAATCAGCCCCAGCATTTT. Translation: CASSGTANSNQPQHF.

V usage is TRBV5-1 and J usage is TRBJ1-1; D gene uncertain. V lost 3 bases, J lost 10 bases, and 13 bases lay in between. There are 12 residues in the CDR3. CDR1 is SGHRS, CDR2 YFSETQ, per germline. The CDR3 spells CASSSSGEGAFF. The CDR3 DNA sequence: TGCGCCAGCAGCTCCTCCGGGGAAGGAGCTTTCTTT. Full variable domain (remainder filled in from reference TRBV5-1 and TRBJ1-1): KAGVTQTPRYLIKTRGQQVTLSCSPISGHRSVSWYQQTPGQGLQFLFEYFSETQRNKGNFPGRFSGRQFSNSRSEMNVSTLELGDSALYLCASSSSGEGAFFGQGTRLTVV.

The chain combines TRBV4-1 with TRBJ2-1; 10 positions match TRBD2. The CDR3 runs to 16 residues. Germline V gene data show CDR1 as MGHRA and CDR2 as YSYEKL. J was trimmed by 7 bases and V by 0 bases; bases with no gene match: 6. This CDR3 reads CASSQEASGSLNEQFF. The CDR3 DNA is TGCGCCAGCAGCCAAGAAGCTAGCGGGAGTCTTAATGAGCAGTTCTTC.

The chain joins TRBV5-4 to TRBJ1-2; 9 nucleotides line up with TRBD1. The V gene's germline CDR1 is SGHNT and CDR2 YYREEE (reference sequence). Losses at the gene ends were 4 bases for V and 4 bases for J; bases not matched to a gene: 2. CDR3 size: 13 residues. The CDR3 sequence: CASSQTGGYGYTF. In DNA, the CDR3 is TGTGCCAGCAGCCAGACAGGGGGCTATGGCTACACCTTC.

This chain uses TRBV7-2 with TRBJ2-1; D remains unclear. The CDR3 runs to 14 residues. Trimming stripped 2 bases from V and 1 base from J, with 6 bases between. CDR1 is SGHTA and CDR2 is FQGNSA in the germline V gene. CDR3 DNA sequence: TGTGCCAGCAGCTTAACTCCGTCCTACAATGAGCAGTTCTTC. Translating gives CASSLTPSYNEQFF. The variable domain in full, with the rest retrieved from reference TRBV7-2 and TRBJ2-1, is GAGVSQSPSNKVTEKGKDVELRCDPISGHTALYWYRQSLGQGLEFLIYFQGNSAPDKSGLPSDRFSAERTGGSVSTLTIQRTQQEDSAVYLCASSLTPSYNEQFFGPGTRLTVL.

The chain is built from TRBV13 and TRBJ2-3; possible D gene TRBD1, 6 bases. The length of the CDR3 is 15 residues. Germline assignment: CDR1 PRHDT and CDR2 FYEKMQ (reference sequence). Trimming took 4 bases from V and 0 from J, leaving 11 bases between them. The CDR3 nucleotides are TGTGCCAGCAGCTCCCGGACAGACAGCACAGATACGCAGTATTTT. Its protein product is CASSSRTDSTDTQYF.

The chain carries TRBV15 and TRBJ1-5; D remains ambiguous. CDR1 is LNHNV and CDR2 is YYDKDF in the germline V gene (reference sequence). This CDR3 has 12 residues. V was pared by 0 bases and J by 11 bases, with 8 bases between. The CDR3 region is CATSRESLSQHF. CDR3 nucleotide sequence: TGTGCCACCAGCAGAGAGAGCCTATCCCAGCATTTT.